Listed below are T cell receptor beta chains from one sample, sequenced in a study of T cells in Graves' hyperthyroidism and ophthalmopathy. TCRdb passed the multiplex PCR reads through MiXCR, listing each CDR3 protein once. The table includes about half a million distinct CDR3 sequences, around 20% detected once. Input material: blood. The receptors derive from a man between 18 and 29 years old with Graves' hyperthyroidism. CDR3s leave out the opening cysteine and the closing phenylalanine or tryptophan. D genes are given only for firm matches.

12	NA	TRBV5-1	ASSLEAGAEGYT
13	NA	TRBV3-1	ASSPWRGRGNTIY
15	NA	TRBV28	ASSLSPQGPSAQPQH
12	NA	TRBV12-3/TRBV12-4	ASSLTDPGNTIY
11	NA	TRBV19	ASSMMSAYGYT
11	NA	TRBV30	AWSVGGPTEAF
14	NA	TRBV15	ATSSDGTQPNQPQH
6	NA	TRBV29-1	SAPEAF
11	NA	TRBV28	ASTGTRDQPQH
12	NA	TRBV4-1	ASSHASNNQPQH
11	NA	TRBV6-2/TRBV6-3	ASSEGINYGYT
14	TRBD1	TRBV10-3	AIALNWDRYNQPQH
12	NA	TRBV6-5	ASPRVQGAGELF
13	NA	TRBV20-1	SARHPTVAKNIQY
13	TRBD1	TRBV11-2	ASSLSGTGIEEQY
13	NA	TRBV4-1	ASSQDLLGPETQY
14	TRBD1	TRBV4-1	ASSGDRALLHYGYT
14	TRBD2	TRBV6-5	ASTPEAGVSTDTQY
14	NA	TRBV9	ASSLRPLGGQETQY
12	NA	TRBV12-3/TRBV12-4	ASSFGGPMTEAF
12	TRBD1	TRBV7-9	ASVPGQGPYEQY
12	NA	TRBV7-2	ASSSSPGGVGYT
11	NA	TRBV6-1	ASRGTLQETQY
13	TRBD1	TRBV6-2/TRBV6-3	ASRVTGGPTQPQH
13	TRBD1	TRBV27	ASSSTGGGLYEQY
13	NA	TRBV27	ASSPPGRARGEQY
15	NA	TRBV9	ASSVDPAGWGNTEAF
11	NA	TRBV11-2	ASSPDIGTEAF
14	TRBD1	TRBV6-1	ASGRGQVAGANVLT
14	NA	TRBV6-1	ASSEDPRGGGTEAF
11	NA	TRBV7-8	ASSLGENQPQH
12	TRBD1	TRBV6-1	ASTQGLRNTEAF
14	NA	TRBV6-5	ASSSGPSSGANVLT
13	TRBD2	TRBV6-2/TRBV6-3	ASSYSGTASYEQY
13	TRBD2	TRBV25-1	ASSAPGGPEETQY
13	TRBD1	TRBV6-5	ASSSGTGVSYEQY
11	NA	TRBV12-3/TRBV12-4	ASSQDTGETQY
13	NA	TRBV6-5	ASSHSGQGQESQY
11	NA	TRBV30	AWKPGEYTEAF
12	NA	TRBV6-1	ASSEGRGRETQY
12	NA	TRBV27	ASSSLGKYTEAF